The clone carrying this TCR beta chain came up once. Assay: immunoSEQ multiplex PCR; the TCRdb copy retains only in-frame clones and omits some. The data show 120,000 or so clones, roughly 80% seen once. This sample stems from a study of blood T cell repertoires in COVID-19. At the level of the study: From the United States, Italy and Spain came samples of acute and convalescent COVID-19. T cells, B-cell-depleted T cells, or PBMCs supplied cDNA or gDNA.

CDR3 length: 15 amino acids. V was clipped by 1 base and J by 7 bases; unmatched bases: 10. Germline V lookup: CDR1 MNHEY, CDR2 SMNVEV (reference sequence). The source is a human donor in a cohort sampled during active COVID-19. The chain has TRBV27 and TRBJ2-7; TRBD2 aligns across 7 bases. The specimen was peripheral blood. Here the CDR3 reads CASSLWLAAASEQYF. Written as DNA, the CDR3 is TGTGCCAGCAGTTTATGGCTAGCGGCGGCCTCAGAGCAGTACTTC.